Sequencing of this T cell receptor beta chain was carried out in a study of cytomegalovirus exposure and HLA in healthy donors. Study-level findings and limits: An analysis done earlier found most TCR beta V segments productive about 90% or about 30% of the time. The authors assumed roughly uniform sequencing depth across donors for presence/absence analyses. Some TCR beta chains (over 150 of them) were listed as cytomegalovirus-associated.

The CDR3 is 11 residues long. Trimming removed 1 base at V and 7 bases at J, with 2 bases between. Germline loops: CDR1 MNHEY, CDR2 SVGAGI. Points on this clone: The antigen is not known.

In the PCR, 60 Vbeta and 13 Jbeta primers were used. In the original analysis: In a later analysis, the count reached some 88 million unique TCR beta chains, with 10 million to 14 million shared. The method was immunoSEQ multiplex PCR; TCRdb's version includes in-frame clones alone and lacks a portion of them. D and trimming were read from the DNA, whereas the V and J calls and clone size are those reported in that table. This table holds 150,000 to 200,000 clones, approximately 80% found once. Sequenced input: PBMCs. This TCR was recovered from a male donor in good health and CMV-seropositive. This sequence joins TRBV6-5 and TRBJ2-1; no firm D call. Here the CDR3 reads CASSYLNEQFF. In DNA form, the CDR3 reads TGTGCCAGCAGTTACTTAAATGAGCAGTTCTTC.